This TCR beta chain was identified in a study of cytomegalovirus exposure and HLA in healthy donors. General study findings and limits: A later analysis found that most CMV-associated TCR beta chains appeared HLA-restricted. Being productive about 87% or about 30% of the time was typical of most TCR beta V segments in an earlier analysis.

The PCR made use of 60 Vbeta and 13 Jbeta primers. Per the original methods: Among the unique TCR beta chains that a later analysis counted, about 85 million in all, about 10 million were shared. Sequencing was performed with immunoSEQ multiplex PCR; in TCRdb, only in-frame clones are kept and a portion is missing. Clonal size and the V and J genes are those of that table, whereas D and trimming came from the DNA. This table holds some 170,000 clones, roughly 76% found once. The CDR3 runs 18 residues. In germline, CDR1 is LNHDA, CDR2 SQIVND (reference sequence). Between the trimmed V and J ends, which lost 0 bases and 1 base, there was a span of 17 bases. Concerning this clone: Its antigen is currently unknown.

The sequence was obtained from a woman younger than 35 in good health and CMV-seropositive. The rearrangement uses TRBV19 and TRBJ2-3; possibly TRBD2 for D (5 bases). Sequencing used PBMCs. The CDR3 spells CASSIDLESRRGTDTQYF. CDR3 DNA: TGTGCCAGTAGTATAGATCTGGAGAGTAGGCGGGGCACAGATACGCAGTATTTT.